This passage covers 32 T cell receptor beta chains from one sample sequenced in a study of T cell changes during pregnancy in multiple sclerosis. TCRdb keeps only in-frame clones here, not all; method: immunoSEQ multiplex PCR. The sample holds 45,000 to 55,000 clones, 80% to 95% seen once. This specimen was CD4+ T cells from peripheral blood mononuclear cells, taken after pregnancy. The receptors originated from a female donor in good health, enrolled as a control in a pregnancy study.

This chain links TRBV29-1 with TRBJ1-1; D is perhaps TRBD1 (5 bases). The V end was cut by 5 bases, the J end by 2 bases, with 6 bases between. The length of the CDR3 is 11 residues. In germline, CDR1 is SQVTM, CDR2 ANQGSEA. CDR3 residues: CSVQGNTEAFF. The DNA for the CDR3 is TGCAGCGTTCAGGGTAACACTGAAGCTTTCTTT.

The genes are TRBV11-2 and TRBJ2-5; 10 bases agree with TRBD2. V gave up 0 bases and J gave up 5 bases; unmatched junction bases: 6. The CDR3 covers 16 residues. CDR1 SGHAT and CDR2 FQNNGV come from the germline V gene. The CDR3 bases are TGTGCCAGCAGCTTAGATCGGAGTAGCGGGGGGGAGACCCAGTACTTC. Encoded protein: CASSLDRSSGGETQYF.

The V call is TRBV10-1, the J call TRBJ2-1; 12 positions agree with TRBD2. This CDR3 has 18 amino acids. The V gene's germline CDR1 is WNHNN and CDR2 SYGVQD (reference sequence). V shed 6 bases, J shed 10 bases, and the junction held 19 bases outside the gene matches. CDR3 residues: CASRAPPLRLAGAREQFF. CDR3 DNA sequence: TGCGCCAGCAGGGCCCCTCCCCTGAGACTAGCGGGGGCAAGGGAGCAGTTCTTC.

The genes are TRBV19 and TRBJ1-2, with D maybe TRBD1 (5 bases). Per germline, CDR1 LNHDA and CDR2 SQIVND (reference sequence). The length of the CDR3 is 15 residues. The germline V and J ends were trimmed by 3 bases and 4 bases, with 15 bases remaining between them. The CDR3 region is CASSMGAPGGYGYTF. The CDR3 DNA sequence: TGTGCCAGTAGTATGGGCGCCCCCGGGGGCTATGGCTACACCTTC.

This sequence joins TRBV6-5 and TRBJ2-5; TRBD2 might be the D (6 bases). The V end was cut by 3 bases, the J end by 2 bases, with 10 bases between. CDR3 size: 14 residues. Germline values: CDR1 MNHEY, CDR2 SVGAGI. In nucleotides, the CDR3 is TGTGCCAGCAGTTATTTGGGGGGACAAGAGACCCAGTACTTC. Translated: CASSYLGGQETQYF.

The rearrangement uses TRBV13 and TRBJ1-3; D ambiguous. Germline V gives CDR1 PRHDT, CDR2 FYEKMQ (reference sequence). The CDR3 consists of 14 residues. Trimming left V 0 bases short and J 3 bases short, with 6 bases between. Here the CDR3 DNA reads TGTGCCAGCAGCTTAGGCCGGGGTGGAAACACCATATATTTT. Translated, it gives CASSLGRGGNTIYF.

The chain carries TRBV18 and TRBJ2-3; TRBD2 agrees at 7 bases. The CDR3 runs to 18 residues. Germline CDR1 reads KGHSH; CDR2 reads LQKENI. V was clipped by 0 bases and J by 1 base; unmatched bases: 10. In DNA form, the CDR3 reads TGTGCCAGCTCACCACCTCATGGCGGGAGAAGGCGCACAGATACGCAGTATTTT. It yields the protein CASSPPHGGRRRTDTQYF.

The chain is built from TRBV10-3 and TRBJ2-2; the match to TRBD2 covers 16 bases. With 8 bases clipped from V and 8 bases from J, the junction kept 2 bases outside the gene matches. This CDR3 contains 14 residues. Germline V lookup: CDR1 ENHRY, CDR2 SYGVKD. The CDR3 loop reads CAIGGLAGGGELFF. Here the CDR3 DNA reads TGTGCCATCGGGGGACTAGCGGGAGGGGGGGAGCTGTTTTTT.

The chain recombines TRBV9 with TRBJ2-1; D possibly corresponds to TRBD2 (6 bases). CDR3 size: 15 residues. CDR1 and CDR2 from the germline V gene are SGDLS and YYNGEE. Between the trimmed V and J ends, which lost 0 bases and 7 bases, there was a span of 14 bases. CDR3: CASSVGRLARNEQFF. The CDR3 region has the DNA TGTGCCAGCAGCGTAGGAAGGCTAGCGAGGAATGAGCAGTTCTTC.

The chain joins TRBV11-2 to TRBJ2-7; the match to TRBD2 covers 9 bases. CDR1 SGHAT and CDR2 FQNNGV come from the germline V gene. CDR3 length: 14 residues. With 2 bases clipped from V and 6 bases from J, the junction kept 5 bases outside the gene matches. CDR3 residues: CASSLTGLASEQYF. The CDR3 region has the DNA TGTGCCAGCAGCTTAACGGGACTAGCTTCCGAGCAGTACTTC.

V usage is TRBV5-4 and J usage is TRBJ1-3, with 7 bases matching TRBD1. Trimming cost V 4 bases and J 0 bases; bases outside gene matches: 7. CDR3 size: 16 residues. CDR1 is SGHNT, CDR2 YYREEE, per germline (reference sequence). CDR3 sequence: CASSLMGQSSGNTIYF. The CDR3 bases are TGTGCCAGCAGCCTAATGGGACAGAGCTCTGGAAACACCATATATTTT.

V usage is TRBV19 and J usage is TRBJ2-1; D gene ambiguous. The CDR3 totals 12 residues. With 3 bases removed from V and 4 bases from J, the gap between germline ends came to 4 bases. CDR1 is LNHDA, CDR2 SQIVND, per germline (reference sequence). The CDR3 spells CASSISYNEQFF. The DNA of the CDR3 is TGTGCCAGTAGTATCTCTTACAATGAGCAGTTCTTC.

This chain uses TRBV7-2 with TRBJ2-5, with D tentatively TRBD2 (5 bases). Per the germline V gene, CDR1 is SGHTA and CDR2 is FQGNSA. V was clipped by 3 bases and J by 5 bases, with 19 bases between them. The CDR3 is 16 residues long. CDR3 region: CASSFSGASGKETQYF. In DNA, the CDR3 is TGTGCCAGCAGCTTCTCGGGTGCCAGCGGAAAGGAGACCCAGTACTTC.

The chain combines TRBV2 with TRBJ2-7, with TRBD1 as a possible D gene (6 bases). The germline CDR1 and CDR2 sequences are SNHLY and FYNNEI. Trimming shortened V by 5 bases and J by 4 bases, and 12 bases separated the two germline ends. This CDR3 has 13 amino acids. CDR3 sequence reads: CASSLTGLYEQYF. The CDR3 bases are TGTGCCAGCAGTTTGACAGGACTTTACGAGCAGTACTTC.

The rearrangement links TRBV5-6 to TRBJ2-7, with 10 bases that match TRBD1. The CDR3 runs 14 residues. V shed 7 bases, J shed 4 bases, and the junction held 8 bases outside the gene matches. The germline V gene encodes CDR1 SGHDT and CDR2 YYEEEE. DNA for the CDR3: TGTGCCAGCCGCCTAGACAGGGGGCTGTACGAGCAGTACTTC. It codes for CASRLDRGLYEQYF.

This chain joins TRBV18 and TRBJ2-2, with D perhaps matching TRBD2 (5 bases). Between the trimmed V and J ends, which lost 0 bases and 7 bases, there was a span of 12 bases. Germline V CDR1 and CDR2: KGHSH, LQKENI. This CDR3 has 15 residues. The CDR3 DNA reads TGTGCCAGCTCACCACCGGGAGTAGGCCACGGGGAGCTGTTTTTT. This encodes CASSPPGVGHGELFF.

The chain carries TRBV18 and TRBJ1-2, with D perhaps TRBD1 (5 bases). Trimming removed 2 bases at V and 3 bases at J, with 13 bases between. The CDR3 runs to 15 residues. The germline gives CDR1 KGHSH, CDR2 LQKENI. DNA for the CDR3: TGTGCCAGCTCACCAAACAGTAAAGGGGACTATGGCTACACCTTC. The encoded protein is CASSPNSKGDYGYTF.

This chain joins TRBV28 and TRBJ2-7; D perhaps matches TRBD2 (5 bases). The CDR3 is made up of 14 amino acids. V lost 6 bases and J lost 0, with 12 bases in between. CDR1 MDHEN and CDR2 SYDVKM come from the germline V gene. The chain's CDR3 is CASRADGHSYEQYF. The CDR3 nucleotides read TGTGCCAGCAGAGCGGATGGCCACTCCTACGAGCAGTACTTC.

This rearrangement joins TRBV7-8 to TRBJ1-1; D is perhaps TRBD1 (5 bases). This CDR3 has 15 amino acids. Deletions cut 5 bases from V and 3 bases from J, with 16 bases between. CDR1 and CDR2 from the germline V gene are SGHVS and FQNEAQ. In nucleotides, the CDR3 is TGTGCCAGCAGCACAAGGGGAGGGATGTACACTGAAGCTTTCTTT. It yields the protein CASSTRGGMYTEAFF.

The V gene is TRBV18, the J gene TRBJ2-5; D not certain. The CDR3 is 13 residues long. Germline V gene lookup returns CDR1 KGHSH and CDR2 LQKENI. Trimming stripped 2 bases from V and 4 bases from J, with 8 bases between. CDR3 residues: CASSPSIGETQYF. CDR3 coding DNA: TGTGCCAGCTCACCATCTATCGGAGAGACCCAGTACTTC.

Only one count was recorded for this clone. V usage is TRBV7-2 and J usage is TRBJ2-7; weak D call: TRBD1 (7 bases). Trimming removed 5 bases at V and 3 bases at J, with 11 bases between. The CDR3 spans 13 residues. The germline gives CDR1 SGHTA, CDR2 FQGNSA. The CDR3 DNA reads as TGTGCCAGCAGCAGGGGGCGGGACTACGAGCAGTACTTC. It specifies CASSRGRDYEQYF.

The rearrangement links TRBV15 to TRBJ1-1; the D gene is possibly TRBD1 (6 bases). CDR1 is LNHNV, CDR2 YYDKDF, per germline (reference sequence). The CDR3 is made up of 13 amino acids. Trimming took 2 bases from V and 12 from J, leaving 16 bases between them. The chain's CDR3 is CATSRQKTGLSFF. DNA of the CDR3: TGTGCCACCAGCAGACAAAAAACAGGGTTGTCTTTCTTT.

The CDR3 region has the DNA TGTGCCAGTAGTCCACAGTACAGGGGTGGGGCCAACGTCCTGACTTTC. It is translated as CASSPQYRGGANVLTF. The rearrangement uses TRBV19 and TRBJ2-6; TRBD1 matches 7 bases. The CDR3 is 16 amino acids. The germline gives CDR1 LNHDA, CDR2 SQIVND (reference sequence). V dropped 5 bases and J dropped 3; count of bases not matched to a gene: 7.

The CDR3 DNA follows: TGTGCCAGCAGCGGGGGAATTGGACTAGAGAGGATTCCGTTCTTC. Its protein is CASSGGIGLERIPFF. The chain combines TRBV7-8 with TRBJ2-1; 7 bases match TRBD2. Germline V gene data show CDR1 as SGHVS and CDR2 as FQNEAQ. This CDR3 has 15 amino acids. Trimming removed 5 bases from V and 15 bases from J; junction bases left unmatched: 19. Using reference TRBV7-8 and TRBJ2-1 for the parts outside the CDR3, the full variable domain is GAGVSQSPRYKVAKRGQDVALRCDPISGHVSLFWYQQALGQGPEFLTYFQNEAQLDKSGLPSDRFFAERPEGSVSTLKIQRTQQEDSAVYLCASSGGIGLERIPFFGPGTRLTVL.

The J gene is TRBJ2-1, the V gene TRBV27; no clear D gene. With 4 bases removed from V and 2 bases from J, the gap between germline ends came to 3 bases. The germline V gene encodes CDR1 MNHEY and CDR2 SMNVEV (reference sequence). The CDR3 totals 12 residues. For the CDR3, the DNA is TGTGCCAGCAGTTCCACCTACAATGAGCAGTTCTTC. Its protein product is CASSSTYNEQFF.

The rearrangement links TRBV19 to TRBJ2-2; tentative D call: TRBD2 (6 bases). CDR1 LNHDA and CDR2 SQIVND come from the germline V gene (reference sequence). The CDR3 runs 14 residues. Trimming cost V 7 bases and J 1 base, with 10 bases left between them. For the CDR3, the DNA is TGTGCCAGTAATTCGCGGGGGAACACCGGGGAGCTGTTTTTT. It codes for CASNSRGNTGELFF.

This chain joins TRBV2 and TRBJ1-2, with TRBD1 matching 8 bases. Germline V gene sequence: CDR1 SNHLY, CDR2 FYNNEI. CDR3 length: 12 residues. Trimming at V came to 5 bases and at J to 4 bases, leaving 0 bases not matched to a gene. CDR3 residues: CASSTGGYGYTF. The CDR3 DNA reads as TGTGCCAGCAGTACAGGGGGCTATGGCTACACCTTC.

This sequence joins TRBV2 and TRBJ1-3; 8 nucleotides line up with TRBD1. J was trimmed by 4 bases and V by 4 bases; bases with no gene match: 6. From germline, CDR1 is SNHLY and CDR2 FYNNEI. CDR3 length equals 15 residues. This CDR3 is CASSVQGAGGNTIYF. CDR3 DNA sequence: TGTGCCAGCAGTGTCCAGGGGGCAGGAGGAAACACCATATATTTT.

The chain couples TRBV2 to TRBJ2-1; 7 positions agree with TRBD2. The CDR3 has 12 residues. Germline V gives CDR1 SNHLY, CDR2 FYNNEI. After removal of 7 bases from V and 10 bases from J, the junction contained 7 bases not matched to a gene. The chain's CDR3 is CASISWGGEQFF. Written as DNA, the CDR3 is TGTGCCAGCATATCGTGGGGGGGGGAGCAGTTCTTC.

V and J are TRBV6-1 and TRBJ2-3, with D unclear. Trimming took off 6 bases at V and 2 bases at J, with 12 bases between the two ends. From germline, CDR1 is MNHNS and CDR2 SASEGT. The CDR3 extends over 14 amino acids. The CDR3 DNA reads TGTGCCAGCAGCCGGGTCCTACTCACAGATACGCAGTATTTT. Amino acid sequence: CASSRVLLTDTQYF.

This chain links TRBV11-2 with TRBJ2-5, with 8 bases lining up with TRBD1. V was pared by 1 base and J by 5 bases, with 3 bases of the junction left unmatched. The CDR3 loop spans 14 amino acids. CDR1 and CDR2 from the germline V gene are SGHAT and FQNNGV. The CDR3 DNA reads TGTGCCAGCAGCTTAGTCCAGGGGGCCGAGACCCAGTACTTC. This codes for CASSLVQGAETQYF. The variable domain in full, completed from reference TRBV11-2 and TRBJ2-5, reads EAGVAQSPRYKIIEKRQSVAFWCNPISGHATLYWYQQILGQGPKLLIQFQNNGVVDDSQLPKDRFSAERLKGVDSTLKIQPAKLEDSAVYLCASSLVQGAETQYFGPGTRLLVL.

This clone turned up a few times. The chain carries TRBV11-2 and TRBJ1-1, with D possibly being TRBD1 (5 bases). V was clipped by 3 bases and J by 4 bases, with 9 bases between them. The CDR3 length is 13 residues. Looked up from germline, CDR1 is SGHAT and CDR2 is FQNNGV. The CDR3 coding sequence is TGTGCCAGCAGCTTCAGGGCGGCCACTGAAGCTTTCTTT. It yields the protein CASSFRAATEAFF.